These 24 T cell receptor beta chains originate from one sample sequenced in a study of OX40 agonist ivuxolimab in advanced cancers. Produced via immunoSEQ multiplex PCR; TCRdb's table is partial and in-frame only. The sample carries 65,000 to 95,000 clones, approximately 88% recorded once. This specimen was CD4+ or CD8+ T cells sorted from blood, taken in a trial of the OX40 agonist ivuxolimab. The receptors were sampled from an adult with an advanced solid tumor such as melanoma, head and neck, liver or kidney cancer.

The CDR3 DNA follows: TGTGCCAGCAGTCCCTGGGGGCACGAGCAGTACTTC. Protein sequence: CASSPWGHEQYF. The rearrangement links TRBV28 to TRBJ2-7; D might be TRBD1 (6 bases). Germline V gene data show CDR1 as MDHEN and CDR2 as SYDVKM. V gave up 5 bases and J gave up 5 bases, with 10 bases separating them. This CDR3 spans 12 amino acids.

This clone was detected once. This chain's CDR3 is CASSWGRGTKNIQYF. In DNA, the CDR3 is TGTGCCAGCAGCTGGGGGAGGGGTACCAAAAACATTCAGTACTTC. The rearrangement joins TRBV6-1 to TRBJ2-4, with 7 bases matching TRBD2. The CDR3 length is 15 residues. V was pared by 6 bases and J by 2 bases, with 7 bases of the junction left unmatched. Germline CDR1 is MNHNS and CDR2 is SASEGT.

This clone has just one count. This chain joins TRBV5-1 and TRBJ2-5; 7 bases map to TRBD1. From germline, CDR1 is SGHRS and CDR2 YFSETQ. This CDR3 contains 14 residues. Unmatched junction bases numbered 7, after V lost 4 bases and J lost 4 bases. CDR3 region: CASSVLRGPETQYF. DNA for the CDR3: TGCGCCAGCAGCGTGTTAAGGGGGCCAGAGACCCAGTACTTC.

The chain is built from TRBV28 and TRBJ1-1; 10 bases fit TRBD1. The V gene's germline CDR1 is MDHEN and CDR2 SYDVKM. The CDR3 loop spans 15 amino acids. The V gene end was trimmed by 3 bases and the J gene end by 3 bases; junction bases not matched to a gene: 4. This CDR3 reads CASSFLDRGHTEAFF. For the CDR3, the DNA is TGTGCCAGCAGTTTCCTCGACAGGGGGCACACTGAAGCTTTCTTT.

V is TRBV2 and J is TRBJ1-6, with D possibly TRBD1 on 6 matching bases. V was trimmed by 8 bases and J by 7 bases, leaving 18 bases between them. This CDR3 region has 15 residues. Per germline, CDR1 SNHLY and CDR2 FYNNEI. The CDR3 region has the DNA TGTGCCAGCCGCGGGGGGCAGGGACGGAATTCACCCCTCCACTTT. It encodes CASRGGQGRNSPLHF.

This chain uses TRBV28 with TRBJ1-1; D uncertain. V shed 5 bases and J shed 11 bases, with 18 bases lying between them. The CDR3 is made up of 13 amino acids. CDR1 and CDR2 from the germline V gene are MDHEN and SYDVKM. The DNA for the CDR3 is TGTGCCAGCAGTACCTCCCCCGGGGTGGAGGCTTTCTTT. Protein sequence: CASSTSPGVEAFF.

The chain combines TRBV11-3 with TRBJ2-1; 8 nucleotides agree with TRBD2. Germline V gene sequence: CDR1 SGHNT, CDR2 YENEEA. Losses at the gene ends were 5 bases for V and 2 bases for J; bases not matched to a gene: 5. The length of the CDR3 is 15 residues. The CDR3 reads CASSPYSGAYNEQFF. The DNA for the CDR3 is TGTGCCAGCAGCCCTTATAGCGGGGCCTACAATGAGCAGTTCTTC.

This chain joins TRBV10-3 and TRBJ2-7, with a weak D call TRBD2 (6 bases). The CDR3 runs 14 residues. Deletions cut 6 bases from V and 3 bases from J, with 15 bases between. Germline V CDR1 and CDR2: ENHRY, SYGVKD. The CDR3 DNA is TGTGCCATCAGAGGCAGCGGGTCCAACTACGAGCAGTACTTC. Translated, it gives CAIRGSGSNYEQYF.

The chain links TRBV28 to TRBJ2-7; D remains ambiguous. Germline V CDR1 and CDR2: MDHEN, SYDVKM. The CDR3 consists of 13 residues. Trimming removed 4 bases at V and 2 bases at J, with 9 bases between. The CDR3 DNA sequence: TGTGCCAGCAGTTCCAGGTACCCCTACGAGCAGTACTTC. Translation: CASSSRYPYEQYF.

This rearrangement joins TRBV27 to TRBJ2-5, with D uncertain. The germline gives CDR1 MNHEY, CDR2 SMNVEV (reference sequence). The CDR3 sequence is 13 residues long. V was shortened by 5 bases and J by 2 bases, with 9 bases between the two germline ends. The CDR3 bases are TGTGCCAGCAGTATAAATTATCAAGAGACCCAGTACTTC. It encodes CASSINYQETQYF.

This chain uses TRBV27 with TRBJ2-1; 10 bases line up with TRBD2. The CDR3 spans 16 residues. V was pared by 4 bases and J by 3 bases, with 6 bases of the junction left unmatched. The germline gives CDR1 MNHEY, CDR2 SMNVEV (reference sequence). The CDR3 bases are TGTGCCAGCAGTTCCGACACTAGCGGGGTCTACAATGAGCAGTTCTTC. This sequence encodes CASSSDTSGVYNEQFF.

The chain couples TRBV28 to TRBJ2-7; 9 bases align to TRBD2. J was trimmed by 3 bases and V by 8 bases; bases with no gene match: 8. Germline CDR1 MDHEN, CDR2 SYDVKM. This CDR3 is 14 amino acids long. CDR3 sequence (DNA): TGTGCCAGCGCTCTAGCGGGGTTTAACTACGAGCAGTACTTC. Translated: CASALAGFNYEQYF.

This clone appeared once. The rearrangement uses TRBV10-3 and TRBJ2-3, with 10 bases identical to TRBD2. Germline V gives CDR1 ENHRY, CDR2 SYGVKD. This CDR3 contains 15 residues. J gave up 4 bases and V 4 bases, and 5 bases lay outside the gene matches. The CDR3 DNA sequence: TGTGCCATCAGTGGATGGACTAGCGGCCCAGATACGCAGTATTTT. It codes for CAISGWTSGPDTQYF.

DNA of the CDR3: TGTGCCAGCTCACCAGTTACGGCAGAAGCTTTCTTT. This codes for CASSPVTAEAFF. The J gene is TRBJ1-1, the V gene TRBV18; the D is unclear. V shed 2 bases and J shed 8 bases, with 9 bases lying between them. The CDR3 runs to 12 residues. Germline CDR1 reads KGHSH; CDR2 reads LQKENI.

The V gene is TRBV28, the J gene TRBJ2-7; D perhaps matches TRBD2 (5 bases). CDR3 size: 13 residues. Germline V gene lookup returns CDR1 MDHEN and CDR2 SYDVKM. Trimming took off 6 bases at V and 2 bases at J, with 11 bases between the two ends. The CDR3 reads CASSPGLTYEQYF. For the CDR3, the DNA is TGTGCCAGCAGCCCTGGACTTACCTACGAGCAGTACTTC.

The table lists this clone with a few counts. The chain uses TRBV13 and TRBJ2-1; D unresolved. This CDR3 is built from 15 residues. Germline CDR1 and CDR2: PRHDT and FYEKMQ (reference sequence). Trimming left V 1 base short and J 4 bases short, with 11 bases between. DNA for the CDR3: TGTGCCAGCAGCTTAGTTATCCGAGGATACAATGAGCAGTTCTTC. Translating gives CASSLVIRGYNEQFF.

This chain connects TRBV7-2 to TRBJ2-1; the D gene is possibly TRBD2 (6 bases). Germline V lookup: CDR1 SGHTA, CDR2 FQGNSA. Deletions cut 5 bases from V and 9 bases from J, with 14 bases between. The CDR3 sequence is 13 residues long. The CDR3 loop reads CASSPRRDGEQFF. The CDR3 region has the DNA TGTGCCAGCAGCCCCCGGCGGGACGGTGAGCAGTTCTTC.

The V gene is TRBV7-6, the J gene TRBJ2-7, with 11 bases lining up with TRBD1. CDR3 length equals 14 residues. Trimming removed 5 bases from V and 4 bases from J; junction bases left unmatched: 4. Germline loops: CDR1 SGHVS, CDR2 FNYEAQ. The CDR3 sequence: CASSPDRGQYEQYF. The CDR3 DNA follows: TGTGCCAGCAGCCCGGACAGGGGGCAATACGAGCAGTACTTC.

The chain couples TRBV28 to TRBJ2-7, with D perhaps TRBD1 (5 bases). This CDR3 has 12 residues. V was cut by 2 bases and J by 4 bases, with 6 bases left in between. Germline V lookup: CDR1 MDHEN, CDR2 SYDVKM. CDR3 sequence reads: CASSLQGYEQYF. CDR3 coding DNA: TGTGCCAGCAGTTTACAGGGTTACGAGCAGTACTTC.

The genes are TRBV28 and TRBJ2-1; D call uncertain. V was pared by 7 bases and J by 7 bases, with 14 bases between. The CDR3 extends over 13 amino acids. Germline V CDR1 and CDR2: MDHEN, SYDVKM. The CDR3 spells CASNLYARNEQFF. The CDR3 coding sequence is TGTGCCAGCAACCTCTACGCCCGGAATGAGCAGTTCTTC. The entire variable domain, with the rest obtained from reference TRBV28 and TRBJ2-1, is as follows: DVKVTQSSRYLVKRTGEKVFLECVQDMDHENMFWYRQDPGLGLRLIYFSYDVKMKEKGDIPEGYSVSREKKERFSLILESASTNQTSMYLCASNLYARNEQFFGPGTRLTVL.

The V gene is TRBV5-1, the J gene TRBJ1-5; 12 bases line up with TRBD1. CDR1 is SGHRS and CDR2 is YFSETQ in the germline V gene. This CDR3 is 15 amino acids long. V was pared by 3 bases and J by 5 bases, with 3 bases of the junction left unmatched. The CDR3 loop reads CASSYRDRGHQPQHF. Here the CDR3 DNA reads TGCGCCAGCAGCTACCGGGACAGGGGGCATCAGCCCCAGCATTTT.

This chain links TRBV2 with TRBJ2-7; perhaps TRBD1 as D (6 bases). The V end lost 0 bases, the J end lost 4 bases, and 10 bases lay between the germline ends. Germline assignment: CDR1 SNHLY and CDR2 FYNNEI. There are 14 residues in the CDR3. Written as DNA, the CDR3 is TGTGCCAGCAGTGAAGCGGGGGCGGGTTACGAGCAGTACTTC. Its translation: CASSEAGAGYEQYF.

The chain employs TRBV5-1 and TRBJ2-5; a possible D gene is TRBD1 (5 bases). The last part of the DNA fits TRBJ2-7 better; the J call may be wrong. Looked up from germline, CDR1 is SGHRS and CDR2 is YFSETQ. The length of the CDR3 is 15 residues. The CDR3 sequence: CASSPGFWYSYEQYF. Written as DNA, the CDR3 is TGCGCCAGCAGCCCAGGGTTTTGGTATTCCTACGAGCAGTACTTC.

This rearrangement joins TRBV15 to TRBJ1-2; 12 nucleotides agree with TRBD1. The trim removed 0 bases at V and 7 bases at J, leaving 9 bases unmatched. The CDR3 consists of 17 residues. CDR1 and CDR2 (germline): LNHNV, YYDKDF (reference sequence). CDR3 sequence (DNA): TGTGCCACCAGCAGAGATTGGGGGGACAGGGGGCCCACTGGCTACACCTTC. The encoded protein is CATSRDWGDRGPTGYTF.